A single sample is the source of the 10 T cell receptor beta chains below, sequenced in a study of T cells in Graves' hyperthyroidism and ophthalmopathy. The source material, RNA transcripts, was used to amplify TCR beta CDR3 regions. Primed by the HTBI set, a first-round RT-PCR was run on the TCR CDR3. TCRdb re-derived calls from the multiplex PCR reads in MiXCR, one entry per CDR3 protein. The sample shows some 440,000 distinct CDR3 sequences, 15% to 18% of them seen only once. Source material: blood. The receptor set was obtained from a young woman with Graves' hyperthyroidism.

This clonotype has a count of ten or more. The CDR3 sequence is CASSIPIGAGLNYGYTF. The CDR3 DNA reads as TGTGCCAGTAGTATACCCATAGGAGCAGGGCTTAACTATGGCTACACCTTC. The rearrangement uses TRBV19 and TRBJ1-2, with D possibly being TRBD1 (5 bases). The length of the CDR3 is 17 residues. Trimming cost V 2 bases and J 1 base, with 17 bases left between them. The germline gives CDR1 LNHDA, CDR2 SQIVND (reference sequence).

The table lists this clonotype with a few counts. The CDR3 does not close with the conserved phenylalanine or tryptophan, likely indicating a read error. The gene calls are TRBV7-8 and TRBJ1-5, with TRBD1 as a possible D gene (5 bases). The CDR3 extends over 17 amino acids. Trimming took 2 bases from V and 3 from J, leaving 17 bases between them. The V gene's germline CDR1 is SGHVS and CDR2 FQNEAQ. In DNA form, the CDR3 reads TGTGCCAGCAGCTTATTGGGGGAACAGGCGTTCAATCAGCCCCAGCATCTT. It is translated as CASSLLGEQAFNQPQHL.

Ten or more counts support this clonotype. The CDR3 is CASSSNDRERQPQHF. The CDR3 DNA is TGTGCCAGCAGCTCCAACGACAGGGAGAGGCAGCCCCAGCATTTT. The genes are TRBV7-3 and TRBJ1-5; 7 positions match TRBD1. Germline loops: CDR1 SGHTA, CDR2 FQGTGA. This CDR3 has 15 amino acids. V shed 4 bases and J 7 bases; nucleotides not matched to a gene: 10.

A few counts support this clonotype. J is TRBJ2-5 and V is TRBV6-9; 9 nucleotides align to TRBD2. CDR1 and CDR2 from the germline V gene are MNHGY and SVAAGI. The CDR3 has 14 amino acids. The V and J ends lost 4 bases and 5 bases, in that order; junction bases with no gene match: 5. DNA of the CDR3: TGTGCCAGCAGTTTGCGCGGGGGGGGGGAGACCCAGTACTTC. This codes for CASSLRGGGETQYF.

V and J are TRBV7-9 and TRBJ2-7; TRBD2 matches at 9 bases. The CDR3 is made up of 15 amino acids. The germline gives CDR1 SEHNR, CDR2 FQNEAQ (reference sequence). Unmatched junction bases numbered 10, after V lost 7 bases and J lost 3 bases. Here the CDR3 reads CASTYNSGGFYEQYF. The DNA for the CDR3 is TGTGCCAGCACCTACAATAGCGGGGGCTTCTACGAGCAGTACTTC.

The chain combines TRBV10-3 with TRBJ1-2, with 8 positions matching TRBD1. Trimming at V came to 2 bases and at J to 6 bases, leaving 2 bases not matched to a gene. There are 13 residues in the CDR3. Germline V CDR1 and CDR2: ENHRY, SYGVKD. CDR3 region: CAISENRGDGYTF. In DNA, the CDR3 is TGTGCCATCAGTGAGAACAGGGGGGATGGCTACACCTTC.

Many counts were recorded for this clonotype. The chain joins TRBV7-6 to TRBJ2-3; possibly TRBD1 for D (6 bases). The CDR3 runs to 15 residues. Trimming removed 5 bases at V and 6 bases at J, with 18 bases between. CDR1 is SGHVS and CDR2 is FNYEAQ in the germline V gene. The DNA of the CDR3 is TGTGCCAGCAGCGAAGGGGGACGATCGGAGGATACGCAGTATTTT. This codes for CASSEGGRSEDTQYF. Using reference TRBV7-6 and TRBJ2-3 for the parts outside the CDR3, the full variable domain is GAGVSQSPRYKVTKRGQDVALRCDPISGHVSLYWYRQALGQGPEFLTYFNYEAQQDKSGLPNDRFSAERPEGSISTLTIQRTEQRDSAMYRCASSEGGRSEDTQYFGPGTRLTVL.

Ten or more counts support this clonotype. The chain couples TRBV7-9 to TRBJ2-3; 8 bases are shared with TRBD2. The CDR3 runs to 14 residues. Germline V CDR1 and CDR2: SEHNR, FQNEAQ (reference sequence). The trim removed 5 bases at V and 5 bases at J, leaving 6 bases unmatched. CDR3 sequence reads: CASSRPGLGDTQYF. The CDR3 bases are TGTGCCAGCAGCAGACCGGGACTAGGAGATACGCAGTATTTT.

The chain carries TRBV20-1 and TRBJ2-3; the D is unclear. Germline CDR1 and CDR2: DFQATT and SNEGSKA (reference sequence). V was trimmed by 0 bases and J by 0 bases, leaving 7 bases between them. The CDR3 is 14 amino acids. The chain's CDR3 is CSARDLTSTDTQYF. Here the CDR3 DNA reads TGCAGTGCTAGAGACCTCACCAGCACAGATACGCAGTATTTT.

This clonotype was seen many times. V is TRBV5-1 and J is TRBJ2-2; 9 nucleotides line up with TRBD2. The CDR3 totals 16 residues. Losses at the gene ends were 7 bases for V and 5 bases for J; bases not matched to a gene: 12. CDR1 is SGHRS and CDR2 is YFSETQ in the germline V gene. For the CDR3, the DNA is TGCGCCAGCTACATTGGGGGACTAGCTGGAACCGGGGAGCTGTTTTTT. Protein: CASYIGGLAGTGELFF.